This TCR beta chain was recorded in a study of T cell changes during pregnancy in multiple sclerosis. TCRdb's table, derived via immunoSEQ multiplex PCR, lists solely in-frame clones and lacks some. The table has 40,000 to 55,000 clones, 85% to 95% seen once; the top ten hold over 0.5%. The receptor comes from a female donor with multiple sclerosis, enrolled in a pregnancy study. Source: CD4+ T cells from peripheral blood mononuclear cells, taken in the third trimester of pregnancy.

This CDR3 reads CSVEDRRAYNEQFF. CDR3 DNA sequence: TGCAGCGTTGAAGATCGGCGGGCCTACAATGAGCAGTTCTTC. This rearrangement joins TRBV29-1 to TRBJ2-1; weak D call: TRBD2 (5 bases). The CDR3 runs 14 residues. From germline, CDR1 is SQVTM and CDR2 ANQGSEA. V shed 0 bases and J shed 2 bases, with 8 bases lying between them.